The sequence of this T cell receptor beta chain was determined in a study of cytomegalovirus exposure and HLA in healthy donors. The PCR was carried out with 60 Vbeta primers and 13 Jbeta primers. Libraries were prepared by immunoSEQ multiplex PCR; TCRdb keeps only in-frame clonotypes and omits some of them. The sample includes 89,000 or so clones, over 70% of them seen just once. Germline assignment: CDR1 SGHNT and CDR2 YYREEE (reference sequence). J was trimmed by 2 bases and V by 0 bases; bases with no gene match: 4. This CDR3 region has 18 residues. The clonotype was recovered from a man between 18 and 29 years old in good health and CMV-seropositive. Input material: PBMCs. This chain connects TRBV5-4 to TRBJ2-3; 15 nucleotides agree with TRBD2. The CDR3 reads CASSLEGLAGGHTDTQYF. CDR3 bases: TGTGCCAGCAGCTTGGAGGGACTAGCGGGGGGCCACACAGATACGCAGTATTTT.